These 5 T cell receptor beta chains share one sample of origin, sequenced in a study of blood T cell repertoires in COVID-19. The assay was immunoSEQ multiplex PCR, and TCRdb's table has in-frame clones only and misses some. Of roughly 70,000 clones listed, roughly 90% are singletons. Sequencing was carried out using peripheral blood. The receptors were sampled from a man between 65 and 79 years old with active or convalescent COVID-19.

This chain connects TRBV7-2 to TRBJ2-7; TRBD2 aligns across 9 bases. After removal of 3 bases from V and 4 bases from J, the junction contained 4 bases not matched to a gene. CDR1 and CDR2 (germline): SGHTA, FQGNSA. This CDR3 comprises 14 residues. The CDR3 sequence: CASSFSGGAYEQYF. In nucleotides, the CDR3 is TGTGCCAGCAGCTTTAGCGGGGGAGCTTACGAGCAGTACTTC.

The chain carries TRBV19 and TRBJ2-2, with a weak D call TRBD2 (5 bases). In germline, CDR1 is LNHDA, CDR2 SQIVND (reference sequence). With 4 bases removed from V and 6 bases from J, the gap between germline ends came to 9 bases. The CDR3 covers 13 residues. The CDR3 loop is CASSRLPPGELFF. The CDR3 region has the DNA TGTGCCAGTAGTAGACTACCCCCCGGGGAGCTGTTTTTT.

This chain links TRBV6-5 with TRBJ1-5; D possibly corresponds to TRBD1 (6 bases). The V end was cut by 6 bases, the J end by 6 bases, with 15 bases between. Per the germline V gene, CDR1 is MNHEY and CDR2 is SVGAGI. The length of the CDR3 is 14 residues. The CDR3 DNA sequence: TGTGCCAGCAGGTGGGAACAGGGCGGTCAGCCCCAGCATTTT. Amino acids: CASRWEQGGQPQHF.

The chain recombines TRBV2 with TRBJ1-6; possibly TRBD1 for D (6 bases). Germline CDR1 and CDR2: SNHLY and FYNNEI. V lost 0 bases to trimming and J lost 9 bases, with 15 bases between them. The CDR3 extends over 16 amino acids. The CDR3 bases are TGTGCCAGCAGTGAAGCGCTTCAGGCCAGGGGTTCACCCCTCCACTTT. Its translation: CASSEALQARGSPLHF.

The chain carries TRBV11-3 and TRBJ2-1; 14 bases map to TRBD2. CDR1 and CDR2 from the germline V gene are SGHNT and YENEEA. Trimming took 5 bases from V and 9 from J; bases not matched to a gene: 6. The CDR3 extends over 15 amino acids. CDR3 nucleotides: TGTGCCAGCAGCAGACTAGCGGGAGGGCCGGGTGAGCAGTTCTTC. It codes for CASSRLAGGPGEQFF.